This TCR beta chain was found in a study of blood T cell repertoires in COVID-19. The CDR3 consists of 13 residues. V lost 5 bases to trimming and J lost 4 bases, with 9 bases between them. Germline V gene sequence: CDR1 LNHDA, CDR2 SQIVND (reference sequence). The data were produced by immunoSEQ multiplex PCR, yet TCRdb's version contains in-frame clones alone and is incomplete. The profile covers about 180,000 clones, with about 85% appearing a single time and roughly 6.2% taken by the ten largest. This chain uses TRBV19 with TRBJ1-3; D is possibly TRBD1 (6 bases). The sequenced sample was PBMCs or T cells enriched from blood (not recorded which). The source is a man aged 35-49 years who had recovered from COVID-19. The CDR3: CASSGTKGNTIYF. CDR3 coding DNA: TGTGCCAGTAGTGGGACAAAAGGAAACACCATATATTTT.